The subject of this entry is one T cell receptor (beta chain). As yet, its antigen is unknown. The CDR3 has 14 residues. CDR1 is SGHNT, CDR2 YYREEE, per germline (reference sequence). Losses at the gene ends were 4 bases for V and 1 base for J; bases not matched to a gene: 4. The sample is drawn from a study of T cell responses to AZD1222 COVID-19 vaccine. Overall study findings and caveats: Elevations in Spike-specific TCR breadth and depth followed administration of two AZD1222 doses. Just a handful of AZD1222 recipients tested seropositive at baseline. Unmutated variant regions reportedly attract nearly half of all spike-specific TCRs.

Produced via immunoSEQ multiplex PCR; TCRdb's table is partial and in-frame only. The table lists around 81,000 clones, 65% to 85% of them singletons, with about 3% in the top ten. The chain couples TRBV5-4 to TRBJ2-5; 7 bases match TRBD1. This specimen was peripheral blood, taken on day 0 of AZD1222 vaccination. The source of this sequence is an adult in good health. The CDR3 is CASSMTGIQETQYF. CDR3 sequence (DNA): TGTGCCAGCAGCATGACAGGGATCCAAGAGACCCAGTACTTC.